Described below is a single T cell receptor (beta chain) sequence and its context. Its antigen target is currently unknown. Base-call qualities are not available, and no considerably larger clone is one nucleotide away. The trial excluded patients who had a history of autoimmune disease or who were on systemic immunosuppression. In every dose cohort, peripheral blood was drawn for TCR sequencing at baseline, cycle 4 day 1, and cycle 7 day 1. The samples were taken from a phase I, first-in-human, multicenter, open-label dose-escalation trial of ivuxolimab. Adults with locally advanced or metastatic head and neck squamous cell, hepatocellular, melanoma or renal cell carcinoma were enrolled in the trial. Before TCR sequencing, CD4+ T cells and CD8+ T cells were sorted from peripheral blood as separate populations. Here V drops 4 bases and J drops 0 bases, and the junction holds 14 bases not matched to any gene. In the germline V gene (reference sequence), CDR1 corresponds to LNHDA and CDR2 to SQIVND. The CDR3 goes from the cysteine to the phenylalanine over 20 residues. Only CDR3 DNA is held: 60 bases, read in frame from base 1.

These data originate in a study of OX40 agonist ivuxolimab in advanced cancers. About the study as a whole: The costimulatory receptor OX40 (CD134) was targeted by ivuxolimab, a fully human IgG2 agonistic monoclonal antibody. Peripheral TCRbeta sequencing was intended to test whether TCR sequence diversity was altered and clonal T-cell expansion was caused by ivuxolimab. The monotherapy dose-escalation portion (N ≈ 56 patients) of the phase I ivuxolimab trial is reported in the paper. Intravenous ivuxolimab was administered to patients every 2 weeks at six dose levels: 0.01, 0.1, 0.3, 1.5, 3 and 10 mg/kg. A male proportion of about 79% and a mean age of approximately 55 years, ranging from roughly 20 to 80, were recorded for the dose-escalation cohort. Partial responses were achieved by three dose-escalation patients, of whom one had hepatocellular carcinoma and two had cutaneous melanoma. Prior anti-PD-1, anti-PD-L1 or anti-CTLA-4 therapy was permitted, and checkpoint inhibitors had been received by around 39% of dose-escalation patients. Of the 50 to 55 patients in dose escalation, 19 had hepatocellular carcinoma, about 15 had melanoma, 9 had renal cell carcinoma and 9 had head and neck cancer. General study outcomes and caveats: The antigen specificity of the peripheral T cells that underwent clonal expansion was not determined. In partial responders in the 0.1-3.0 mg/kg groups, normalized peripheral clonal expansion was found to be among the lowest, especially among CD8+ T cells. Low levels of normalized T-cell clonal expansion were also seen in some nonresponding patients. On average, CD8+ T cells showed more expanded clones than CD4+ T cells after ivuxolimab. At doses of 0.1 to 3.0 mg/kg, clonal expansion of both CD4+ and CD8+ T cells in blood was seen between baseline and week 6.

Genomic DNA was isolated from the sorted cells so that the TCRbeta CDR3 region could be sequenced. The immunoSEQ Assay was used to sequence the TCRbeta CDR3 regions. Here the immuneACCESS table is served through TCRdb, limited to in-frame sequences with V and J called. Missing clones are a known gap in these copies; in checked studies unresolved V genes cover under half, and the rest lacks a known reason. This sample is represented by roughly 49,000 clones; approximately 91% of them were singletons. The ten largest make up 40% to 65% of the sample. The input for sequencing was CD4+ or CD8+ T cells sorted from blood, taken in a trial of the OX40 agonist ivuxolimab. The TCR was taken from an adult with an advanced solid tumor such as melanoma, head and neck, liver or kidney cancer. Here the chain combines TRBV19 and TRBJ2-1; TRBD2 lines up with 11 middle nucleotides. The bases are TGTGCCAGTAGTAACCCCCTACCCCTCGGACTAGCGGGCTCCTACAATGAGCAGTTCTTC. Its protein is CASSNPLPLGLAGSYNEQFF.